The 19 T cell receptor beta chains reported below all come from one sample, sequenced in a study of T cell changes during pregnancy in multiple sclerosis. Assay: immunoSEQ multiplex PCR; the TCRdb copy retains only in-frame clones and omits some. The table lists 40,000 or so clones, roughly 91% of them singletons. The starting material was CD4+ T cells from peripheral blood mononuclear cells, obtained after pregnancy. The receptor set was obtained from a female donor in good health, enrolled as a control in a pregnancy study.

V usage is TRBV5-1 and J usage is TRBJ1-1, with no clear D. Germline assignment: CDR1 SGHRS and CDR2 YFSETQ. Trimming removed 0 bases at V and 0 bases at J, with 9 bases between. The CDR3 length is 15 residues. CDR3 amino acids: CASSLGPYMNTEAFF. For the CDR3, the DNA is TGCGCCAGCAGCTTGGGGCCTTACATGAACACTGAAGCTTTCTTT.

The rearrangement joins TRBV19 to TRBJ1-2; D might be TRBD1 (5 bases). V was shortened by 4 bases and J by 0 bases, with 15 bases between the two germline ends. There are 16 residues in the CDR3. Germline V gene data show CDR1 as LNHDA and CDR2 as SQIVND (reference sequence). CDR3 sequence: CASSRQTRGSNYGYTF. As DNA, the CDR3 is TGTGCCAGTAGTAGGCAGACCCGGGGGTCTAACTATGGCTACACCTTC. The full variable domain, in which reference TRBV19 and TRBJ1-2 provide the parts outside the CDR3, is DGGITQSPKYLFRKEGQNVTLSCEQNLNHDAMYWYRQDPGQGLRLIYYSQIVNDFQKGDIAEGYSVSREKKESFPLTVTSAQKNPTAFYLCASSRQTRGSNYGYTFGSGTRLTVV.

The rearrangement links TRBV4-3 to TRBJ2-2; maybe TRBD2 (5 bases). Germline CDR1 is LGHNA and CDR2 is YSLEER. V was pared by 4 bases and J by 6 bases, with 18 bases between. This CDR3 spans 16 amino acids. The CDR3 loop is CASSPQRGVESGELFF. CDR3 coding DNA: TGCGCCAGCAGCCCCCAACGGGGTGTTGAATCCGGGGAGCTGTTTTTT.

The rearrangement joins TRBV4-1 to TRBJ1-1; D call uncertain. Germline V gives CDR1 MGHRA, CDR2 YSYEKL. Trimming cost V 6 bases and J 4 bases, with 12 bases left between them. The CDR3 is 13 residues long. The CDR3 nucleotides read TGCGCCAGCAGTTCGACGGAGCTCACTGAAGCTTTCTTT. Translated: CASSSTELTEAFF.

This clone appeared once. The chain recombines TRBV7-8 with TRBJ2-2; tentatively, D is TRBD1 (6 bases). Trimming left V 1 base short and J 0 bases short, with 6 bases between. Germline V gene sequence: CDR1 SGHVS, CDR2 FQNEAQ. This CDR3 comprises 15 residues. CDR3 nucleotides: TGTGCCAGCAGCTTAGAGGGGGCGAACACCGGGGAGCTGTTTTTT. Amino acid sequence: CASSLEGANTGELFF.

The gene calls are TRBV7-9 and TRBJ2-7, with D tentatively TRBD2 (7 bases). Trimming shortened V by 2 bases and J by 5 bases, and 13 bases separated the two germline ends. CDR3 size: 14 residues. Germline assignment: CDR1 SEHNR and CDR2 FQNEAQ (reference sequence). CDR3 protein: CASSLSGGAHEQYF. CDR3 sequence (DNA): TGTGCCAGCAGCTTAAGTGGGGGGGCCCACGAGCAGTACTTC.

This chain uses TRBV6-5 with TRBJ2-5; no clear D. Germline loops: CDR1 MNHEY, CDR2 SVGAGI. The V and J ends lost 0 bases and 3 bases respectively, with 8 bases between them. This CDR3 region has 14 residues. CDR3 sequence: CASSYSNQEETQYF. CDR3 sequence (DNA): TGTGCCAGCAGTTACTCTAACCAGGAAGAGACCCAGTACTTC.

This chain uses TRBV4-2 with TRBJ2-7; 10 bases fit TRBD2. The CDR3 contains 16 residues. Looked up from germline, CDR1 is LGHNA and CDR2 is YNFKEQ. The V and J ends lost 1 base and 6 bases, in that order; junction bases with no gene match: 9. CDR3 DNA sequence: TGTGCCAGCAGCCAAGCGTCTGTTCTAGCGGGAGCCGAGCAGTACTTC. Residues: CASSQASVLAGAEQYF.

The gene calls are TRBV19 and TRBJ1-2; no clear D. CDR1 is LNHDA, CDR2 SQIVND, per germline (reference sequence). V gave up 5 bases and J gave up 4 bases, with 20 bases separating them. The CDR3 consists of 16 residues. The CDR3: CASSFTRTGNAYGYTF. CDR3 nucleotide sequence: TGTGCCAGTAGTTTTACTCGGACGGGGAACGCCTATGGCTACACCTTC.

This sequence joins TRBV9 and TRBJ1-1; D unclear. The CDR3 covers 13 residues. Germline V gives CDR1 SGDLS, CDR2 YYNGEE. The V end was cut by 0 bases, the J end by 8 bases, with 11 bases between. The CDR3 sequence is CASSVGEGGEAFF. The CDR3, as DNA: TGTGCCAGCAGCGTAGGTGAGGGCGGCGAAGCTTTCTTT.

The chain links TRBV10-3 to TRBJ1-2; 10 nucleotides agree with TRBD1. The CDR3 is made up of 13 amino acids. Trimming cost V 10 bases and J 4 bases; bases outside gene matches: 6. Germline V gene data show CDR1 as ENHRY and CDR2 as SYGVKD. The CDR3 loop is CATTDRGLYGYTF. CDR3 nucleotides: TGTGCCACAACAGACAGGGGGCTCTATGGCTACACCTTC.

The CDR3 DNA reads TGTGCCAGCTCACCGGCGGGTCATAGCAATCAGCCCCAGCATTTT. Amino acid sequence: CASSPAGHSNQPQHF. This chain links TRBV18 with TRBJ1-5; D remains unclear. The germline V gene encodes CDR1 KGHSH and CDR2 LQKENI. V was pared by 3 bases and J by 0 bases, with 9 bases between. CDR3 length equals 15 residues.

The chain links TRBV19 to TRBJ2-5; tentatively, D is TRBD1 (6 bases). This CDR3 has 15 residues. With 11 bases removed from V and 5 bases from J, the gap between germline ends came to 24 bases. Germline lookup yields CDR1 LNHDA and CDR2 SQIVND (reference sequence). In nucleotides, the CDR3 is TGTGCCGCAGCAGAGGGGGAAGGGGATGCGGAGACCCAGTACTTC. Translation: CAAAEGEGDAETQYF.

The V gene is TRBV19, the J gene TRBJ2-3, with TRBD2 matching over 8 bases. The CDR3 has 14 residues. The germline V gene encodes CDR1 LNHDA and CDR2 SQIVND (reference sequence). Losses at the gene ends were 5 bases for V and 4 bases for J; bases not matched to a gene: 5. The CDR3 spells CASSSGGPPDTQYF. CDR3 coding DNA: TGTGCCAGTAGTTCGGGGGGGCCCCCAGATACGCAGTATTTT.

The rearrangement joins TRBV29-1 to TRBJ2-1; 7 bases line up with TRBD1. The CDR3 is made up of 13 amino acids. After removal of 3 bases from V and 8 bases from J, the junction contained 7 bases not matched to a gene. CDR1 and CDR2 (germline): SQVTM, ANQGSEA. DNA of the CDR3: TGCAGCGTTGAGGTTCAGGGGGTCGATGAGCAGTTCTTC. Its protein product is CSVEVQGVDEQFF.

The CDR3 nucleotides read TGTGCCAGCAGCCGAGCAGGGGGTATCGACACTGAAGCTTTCTTT. This encodes CASSRAGGIDTEAFF. The V gene is TRBV7-2, the J gene TRBJ1-1; 7 positions agree with TRBD1. The CDR3 sequence is 15 residues long. In germline, CDR1 is SGHTA, CDR2 FQGNSA. The ends lost 5 bases at V and 3 bases at J; junction bases unmatched: 9.

The chain links TRBV7-2 to TRBJ2-5, with D possibly TRBD2 on 7 matching bases. This CDR3 is built from 14 residues. Looked up from germline, CDR1 is SGHTA and CDR2 is FQGNSA. V was cut by 5 bases and J by 5 bases, with 15 bases left in between. In DNA, the CDR3 is TGTGCCAGCAGCCTACCCCCGGGGGGCGAGACCCAGTACTTC. It yields the protein CASSLPPGGETQYF. The full variable domain, completed using reference TRBV7-2 and TRBJ2-5, is GAGVSQSPSNKVTEKGKDVELRCDPISGHTALYWYRQSLGQGLEFLIYFQGNSAPDKSGLPSDRFSAERTGGSVSTLTIQRTQQEDSAVYLCASSLPPGGETQYFGPGTRLLVL.

The chain carries TRBV5-1 and TRBJ2-2; D possibly corresponds to TRBD1 (5 bases). The CDR3 loop spans 14 amino acids. V was trimmed by 7 bases and J by 2 bases, leaving 12 bases between them. Germline-derived CDR1 and CDR2 are SGHRS and YFSETQ. The CDR3 sequence is CASVDSLNTGELFF. The CDR3 bases are TGCGCCAGCGTAGACAGCCTTAACACCGGGGAGCTGTTTTTT.

This clone was recorded once. This chain uses TRBV30 with TRBJ2-7; 13 positions match TRBD2. J gave up 5 bases and V 0 bases, and 4 bases lay outside the gene matches. CDR1 is GTSNPN and CDR2 is SVGIG in the germline V gene (reference sequence). The CDR3 is 15 amino acids. CDR3 sequence (DNA): TGTGCCTGGAGTGTGAGGACTAGCGGGAGAAACGAGCAGTACTTC. Amino acid sequence: CAWSVRTSGRNEQYF.